The 6 T cell receptor beta chains given below trace back to one sample, sequenced in a study of radiation and T cells in renal cell carcinoma. Time point described: blood 4 weeks post-SBRT, at nephrectomy. The treatment is: 15 Gy SBRT to primary tumor, nephrectomy 4 weeks later. Sequencing was performed with immunoSEQ multiplex PCR; in TCRdb, only in-frame clones are kept and a portion is missing. Counted here are 97,000 or so clones, around 80% occurring once; the ten biggest clones make up roughly 7.6%. The material sequenced was blood, taken from a patient whose treatment included radiotherapy and nephrectomy. The receptors were sampled from a man aged 60-69 years with renal cell carcinoma.

This chain joins TRBV6-1 and TRBJ2-3, with TRBD2 identical over 9 bases. CDR1 is MNHNS and CDR2 is SASEGT in the germline V gene. The CDR3 loop spans 17 amino acids. V trimming: 6 bases; J trimming: 2 bases; junction bases outside the gene matches: 12. CDR3 region: CASSESPASGNTDTQYF. DNA for the CDR3: TGTGCCAGCAGCGAATCCCCGGCTAGCGGGAACACAGATACGCAGTATTTT.

The rearrangement joins TRBV5-1 to TRBJ2-5; the D gene is possibly TRBD1 (5 bases). This CDR3 is built from 14 residues. V lost 3 bases and J 0 bases, leaving 9 bases between the germline ends. From germline, CDR1 is SGHRS and CDR2 YFSETQ. For the CDR3, the DNA is TGCGCCAGCAGCTCCGCAGGGTACCAAGAGACCCAGTACTTC. This translates into CASSSAGYQETQYF.

As for this clone: This specimen includes other DNA sequences encoding the same CDR3. The chain has TRBV14 and TRBJ2-7; D is unresolved. The CDR3 is 12 amino acids. Trimming pared 1 base from V and 2 bases from J, leaving 3 bases between. In germline, CDR1 is SGHDN, CDR2 FVKESK. The CDR3, as DNA: TGTGCCAGCAGCCAAGGGGCCTACGAGCAGTACTTC. Its protein is CASSQGAYEQYF.

The rearrangement links TRBV12-5 to TRBJ1-1, with TRBD1 as a possible D gene (5 bases). From germline, CDR1 is LGHNT and CDR2 FRNRAP. The CDR3 contains 14 residues. V shed 6 bases and J shed 0 bases, with 11 bases lying between them. The CDR3 spells CASGTGTLNTEAFF. For the CDR3, the DNA is TGTGCTAGTGGAACCGGGACTTTGAACACTGAAGCTTTCTTT. The entire variable domain, with the rest obtained from reference TRBV12-5 and TRBJ1-1, is as follows: DARVTQTPRHKVTEMGQEVTMRCQPILGHNTVFWYRQTMMQGLELLAYFRNRAPLDDSGMPKDRFSAEMPDATLATLKIQPSEPRDSAVYFCASGTGTLNTEAFFGQGTRLTVV.

J is TRBJ1-2 and V is TRBV7-8; TRBD1 aligns across 7 bases. Trimming at V came to 5 bases and at J to 7 bases, leaving 7 bases not matched to a gene. The CDR3 contains 13 residues. Germline V gene sequence: CDR1 SGHVS, CDR2 FQNEAQ. DNA of the CDR3: TGTGCCAGCAGCCCATTGACAGGGTCTGGCTACACCTTC. This sequence encodes CASSPLTGSGYTF.

The chain links TRBV6-5 to TRBJ2-5; D is tentatively TRBD1 or TRBD2 (7 bases each). Matching the DNA end better, TRBJ2-7 makes the J call doubtful. This CDR3 is built from 14 residues. Germline values: CDR1 MNHEY, CDR2 SVGAGI. CDR3 in amino acids: CASSSPGGGNEQYF. The CDR3 nucleotides are TGTGCCAGCAGTTCGCCAGGGGGAGGGAACGAGCAGTACTTC.